These T cell receptor beta chains were read from a single sample in a study of CD8 T cells in ankylosing spondylitis. A single record per CDR3 protein comes from TCRdb applying MiXCR to the 5' RACE reads. Of 100,000 to 150,000 distinct CDR3 sequences in the sample, roughly 9% were seen once. The sample taken for sequencing was blood, either unsorted or a sorted T cell fraction (not recorded which). These receptors were taken from a male donor with ankylosing spondylitis or in good health (not recorded which). Both conserved end residues are part of each CDR3. D genes are given only for firm matches. Size tells how often a clone was seen (once, few, many) or the class of an expanded clone, and some rows leave it out.

j_gene | abundance | v_gene | d_gene | len | CDR3nt | CDR3aa
TRBJ2-1 | . | TRBV27 | TRBD2 | 15 | TGTGCCAGCAGTACCGGGAGGGCCTCGTACAATGAGCAGTTCTTC | CASSTGRASYNEQFF
TRBJ2-7 | many | TRBV25-1 | TRBD1 | 15 | TGTGCCAGCAGTGATGACAGGGCAGCTAAGTACGAGCAGTACTTC | CASSDDRAAKYEQYF
TRBJ1-5 | many | TRBV20-1 | . | 12 | TGCAGTGCTACCTATGGAAATCAGCCCCAGCATTTT | CSATYGNQPQHF
TRBJ2-2 | many | TRBV5-6 | . | 15 | TGTGCCAGCAGCTTGCAGGGATTGAACACCGGGGAGCTGTTTTTT | CASSLQGLNTGELFF
TRBJ1-2 | many | TRBV20-1 | TRBD1 | 17 | TGCAGTGCTAAAGTTTTCGGACAGGGGGCGGGAAACTATGGCTACACCTTC | CSAKVFGQGAGNYGYTF
TRBJ2-7 | few | TRBV27 | TRBD2 | 15 | TGTGCCAGCAGGATCGGGACTAGCGGAGCCTACGAGCAGTACTTC | CASRIGTSGAYEQYF
TRBJ2-1 | few | TRBV14 | TRBD1 | 18 | TGTGCCAGCAGCCAAGGACCGATAGGGACAGCCATCTACAATGAGCAGTTCTTC | CASSQGPIGTAIYNEQFF
TRBJ2-2 | few | TRBV7-9 | . | 14 | TGTGCCAGCAGCTTGACAGCGAACACCGGGGAGCTGTTTTTT | CASSLTANTGELFF
TRBJ1-1 | many | TRBV5-1 | TRBD1 | 17 | TGCGCCAGCAGCTTTACCGGGACAGGGGGTGCGAACACTGAAGCTTTCTTT | CASSFTGTGGANTEAFF
TRBJ2-1 | many | TRBV20-1 | . | 15 | TGCAGTGCTAGAGATTTTGGCGGGGTTTACAATGAGCAGTTCTTC | CSARDFGGVYNEQFF
TRBJ2-3 | few | TRBV7-2 | . | 15 | TGTGCCAGCAGCTTAATGGATTTGCGCACAGATACGCAGTATTTT | CASSLMDLRTDTQYF
TRBJ2-7 | many | TRBV20-1 | TRBD1 | 14 | TGCAGTGCTCCCGGGACAGGGGTGTCCTACGAGCAGTACTTC | CSAPGTGVSYEQYF
TRBJ2-7 | many | TRBV28 | TRBD2 | 16 | TGTGCCAGCAGAGCCCGGGGAGCGGGAGGTTCCTACGAGCAGTACTTC | CASRARGAGGSYEQYF
TRBJ2-3 | many | TRBV12-3/TRBV12-4 | . | 15 | TGTGCCAGCAGTCTCTCGGGAGCGGTCTCAGATACGCAGTATTTT | CASSLSGAVSDTQYF
TRBJ2-7 | . | TRBV5-8 | . | 13 | TGTGCCAGCAGACTTGGGCCTATCTACGAGCAGTACTTC | CASRLGPIYEQYF
TRBJ2-7 | few | TRBV20-1 | . | 13 | TGCAGTGCTAGGAGAGGGACACTCTACGAGCAGTACTTC | CSARRGTLYEQYF
TRBJ2-1 | many | TRBV20-1 | TRBD2 | 19 | TGCAGTGCTAGAGATTCGGGACTAGCGGGAGGTCGGTCGGGAGATGAGCAGTTCTTC | CSARDSGLAGGRSGDEQFF
TRBJ1-1 | few | TRBV7-2 | . | 14 | TGTGCCAGCAGCTTAGCAGGGGGGAACACTGAAGCTTTCTTT | CASSLAGGNTEAFF
TRBJ1-1 | many | TRBV7-2 | TRBD1 | 16 | TGTGCCAGCAGCCTACGGACAGGGAGAAGGAACACTGAAGCTTTCTTT | CASSLRTGRRNTEAFF
TRBJ2-7 | . | TRBV3-1 | . | 14 | TGTGCCAGCGCGAAAGGACTGTGGACCTACGAGCAGTACTTC | CASAKGLWTYEQYF
TRBJ1-1 | few | TRBV29-1 | TRBD1 | 13 | TGCAGCGTTGAGGACAGGGGATGGACTGAAGCTTTCTTT | CSVEDRGWTEAFF
TRBJ2-5 | many | TRBV20-1 | TRBD1 | 16 | TGCAGTGCTACCCTCCGGGACAGGGGAGGGTGGGAGACCCAGTACTTC | CSATLRDRGGWETQYF
TRBJ2-1 | few | TRBV12-3/TRBV12-4 | TRBD2 | 16 | TGTGCCAGCAGCCCAGTTGGCGGGAGCTCCTACAATGAGCAGTTCTTC | CASSPVGGSSYNEQFF
TRBJ2-7 | many | TRBV7-9 | TRBD2 | 16 | TGTGCCAGCAGCTTAGGGCTAGCGGGAGGCCCGGACGAGCAGTACTTC | CASSLGLAGGPDEQYF
TRBJ2-5 | many | TRBV20-1 | . | 12 | TGCAGTGCTCCATGGACAGAAAAGACCCAGTACTTC | CSAPWTEKTQYF
TRBJ2-3 | many | TRBV6-4 | . | 14 | TGTGCCAGCAGTGACTCTTTACGTACAGATACGCAGTATTTT | CASSDSLRTDTQYF
TRBJ2-3 | many | TRBV6-1 | . | 13 | TGTGCCAGCAGCCGGGGGAGCACAGATACGCAGTATTTT | CASSRGSTDTQYF